The clone carrying this T cell receptor (beta chain) was counted only a few times. J was trimmed by 4 bases and V by 6 bases; bases with no gene match: 4. The CDR3 is 15 residues long. Germline CDR1 reads SGHAT; CDR2 reads FQNNGV. This sample stems from a study of T cell repertoires in ileal Crohn's disease. Overall study context: Operated complications were stricturing disease (roughly 60%) and penetrating disease (about 40%).

The time point here: neoterminal ileum biopsy at postoperative endoscopy, about 6 months after surgery. Sequenced by immunoSEQ multiplex PCR; TCRdb stores in-frame clones only, minus some. The table records approximately 1,400 clones, approximately 88% of them present only once. The sequenced sample consisted of ileal tissue. The TCR comes from an adult with Crohn's disease. V and J are TRBV11-2 and TRBJ2-3; 13 bases line up with TRBD2. The chain's CDR3 is CASRTGLAGADTQYF. The CDR3 coding sequence is TGTGCCAGCAGGACCGGACTAGCGGGAGCAGATACGCAGTATTTT.